Here is one TCR beta chain with its context. This entry comes from a study of OX40 agonist ivuxolimab in advanced cancers. The protocol was immunoSEQ multiplex PCR, while the TCRdb copy is restricted to in-frame clones and leaves out a portion. The profile shows 15,000 to 20,000 clones, roughly 87% of them singletons. Per germline, CDR1 LGHNA and CDR2 YNFKEQ. The CDR3 sequence is 14 residues long. The ends were cut back, 0 bases at V and 4 bases at J, with 9 bases in the middle. The clonotype was recovered from an adult with an advanced solid tumor such as melanoma, head and neck, liver or kidney cancer. The gene calls are TRBV4-2 and TRBJ1-2; no clear D. The sample was CD4+ or CD8+ T cells sorted from blood, taken in a trial of the OX40 agonist ivuxolimab. CDR3 sequence (DNA): TGTGCCAGCAGCCAAGATTCAGGAGGCTATGGCTACACCTTC. Its protein product is CASSQDSGGYGYTF.